The T cell receptor (beta chain) described here comes from a study of cytomegalovirus exposure and HLA in healthy donors. CDR3 length: 11 residues. Trimming shortened V by 8 bases and J by 4 bases, and 12 bases separated the two germline ends. CDR1 and CDR2 from the germline V gene are SQVTM and ANQGSEA. As regards this clone: Its antigen is as yet unknown.

Both 60 Vbeta primers and 13 Jbeta primers went into the PCR. The repertoire was sequenced with immunoSEQ multiplex PCR; TCRdb's copy has only in-frame clones and lacks some. The sample carries about 130,000 clones, around 83% recorded once. Whole-study findings and limits: Evidence from a later analysis indicated that most CMV-associated TCR beta chains looked HLA-restricted.

The clonotype was recovered from a woman aged 25-40 years in good health and CMV-seropositive. Sequenced: PBMCs. The V and J genes are TRBV29-1 and TRBJ2-7; D not certain. CDR3 region: CSLRPPYEQYF. The DNA for the CDR3 is TGCAGCCTCAGGCCCCCTTACGAGCAGTACTTC.